This T cell receptor (beta chain) was found in a study of blood T cell repertoires in COVID-19. Study in general: For recovered donors of Cohort 3, there were two negative PCRs, clearance, or symptom resolution. There were acute and convalescent COVID-19 samples, and they came from the United States, Italy and Spain.

Produced via immunoSEQ multiplex PCR; TCRdb's table is partial and in-frame only. Altogether about 200,000 clones are present, about 85% being singletons, with the ten largest covering around 23%. In its sample, this clone was seen a few times. Researchers sorted participants into cohorts using their self-reported clinical history. Input material: PBMCs or T cells enriched from blood (not recorded which). This TCR derives from a middle-aged woman in a cohort exposed to, infected with or recovered from COVID-19 (not recorded which).

The CDR3 DNA follows: TGTGCCAGCAGCCAGGGACAGGGGACATACGAGCAGTACTTC. It yields the protein CASSQGQGTYEQYF. The V gene is TRBV3-1 (or the pseudogene TRBV3-2), the J gene TRBJ2-7; 10 bases match TRBD1. The ends lost 3 bases at V and 4 bases at J; junction bases unmatched: 3. Germline CDR1 reads LGHDT; CDR2 reads YNNKEL (reference sequence). CDR3 length: 14 residues.